Presented here are 29 T cell receptor beta chains from one specimen sequenced in a study of blood T cell repertoires in COVID-19. Sequencing was performed with immunoSEQ multiplex PCR; in TCRdb, only in-frame clones are kept and a portion is missing. Of approximately 76,000 clones listed, 87% are singletons. The sequenced sample was peripheral blood. The receptors were sampled from a man younger than 40 with acute or convalescent COVID-19.

J is TRBJ2-5 and V is TRBV7-2; tentatively, D is TRBD2 (6 bases). V lost 3 bases and J lost 5, with 13 bases in between. This CDR3 has 14 residues. The germline CDR1 and CDR2 sequences are SGHTA and FQGNSA. This CDR3 reads CASSFLGLSETQYF. The DNA of the CDR3 is TGTGCCAGCAGCTTCCTGGGACTGTCGGAGACCCAGTACTTC.

The V and J genes are TRBV7-2 and TRBJ2-5, with D maybe TRBD1 (5 bases). Trimming removed 5 bases at V and 5 bases at J, with 21 bases between. Germline V gives CDR1 SGHTA, CDR2 FQGNSA. The CDR3 runs 16 residues. The CDR3, as DNA: TGTGCCAGCAGCCCCCCTTTAGGGGCAAGGGGTGAGACCCAGTACTTC. It encodes CASSPPLGARGETQYF.

This clone was counted only a few times. The rearrangement links TRBV6-5 to TRBJ2-7; 8 nucleotides line up with TRBD1. J lost 6 bases, V lost 2 bases, and 6 bases had no gene match. Germline V CDR1 and CDR2: MNHEY, SVGAGI. The CDR3 extends over 14 amino acids. The CDR3 here is CASSYPTGVGEQYF. The CDR3, as DNA: TGTGCCAGCAGTTACCCGACAGGGGTTGGCGAGCAGTACTTC.

In its sample, this clone was seen a few times. The rearrangement links TRBV18 to TRBJ1-1; tentatively, D is TRBD1 (6 bases). Trimming stripped 3 bases from V and 2 bases from J, with 13 bases between. Germline CDR1 reads KGHSH; CDR2 reads LQKENI. The CDR3 spans 15 residues. CDR3 in amino acids: CASSPTYRDNTEAFF. CDR3 sequence (DNA): TGTGCCAGCTCACCGACATACAGGGATAACACTGAAGCTTTCTTT.

The chain combines TRBV3-1 (or the pseudogene TRBV3-2) with TRBJ2-4; 8 bases align to TRBD1. V was pared by 6 bases and J by 2 bases, with 3 bases of the junction left unmatched. This CDR3 contains 14 residues. Germline V lookup: CDR1 LGHDT, CDR2 YNNKEL (reference sequence). This CDR3 is CASSHRGSKNIQYF. CDR3 coding DNA: TGTGCCAGCAGTCACAGGGGGTCCAAAAACATTCAGTACTTC.

The genes are TRBV6-5 and TRBJ1-1; tentatively, D is TRBD1 (6 bases). The germline V and J ends were trimmed by 4 bases and 5 bases, with 14 bases remaining between them. The germline gives CDR1 MNHEY, CDR2 SVGAGI. This CDR3 spans 14 amino acids. The CDR3 DNA follows: TGTGCCAGCAGTTTAGGGGGATTCAAAACTGAAGCTTTCTTT. The encoded protein is CASSLGGFKTEAFF.

This clone was counted a few times. The chain has TRBV5-1 and TRBJ2-5, with D tentatively TRBD1 (5 bases). With 0 bases removed from V and 2 bases from J, the gap between germline ends came to 11 bases. The germline V gene has CDR1 SGHRS and CDR2 YFSETQ. The CDR3 length is 15 residues. For the CDR3, the DNA is TGCGCCAGCAGCTTGGATCTAGGGGCACAAGAGACCCAGTACTTC. It is translated as CASSLDLGAQETQYF.

The V gene is TRBV30, the J gene TRBJ2-7; D might be TRBD2 (5 bases). The CDR3 consists of 16 residues. Per the germline V gene, CDR1 is GTSNPN and CDR2 is SVGIG (reference sequence). Trimming removed 0 bases from V and 4 bases from J, with 19 bases in between. The chain's CDR3 is CAWSVLSQSGSYEQYF. The CDR3 region has the DNA TGTGCCTGGAGTGTTTTGAGCCAGTCGGGATCATACGAGCAGTACTTC.

The V and J genes are TRBV5-8 and TRBJ2-7, with D maybe TRBD1 (6 bases). Trimming stripped 4 bases from V and 4 bases from J, with 18 bases between. The germline V gene has CDR1 SGHTS and CDR2 YDEGEE. The CDR3 spans 15 residues. CDR3 region: CASSLNRAPMYEQYF. CDR3 nucleotides: TGTGCCAGCAGCCTCAACAGGGCACCTATGTACGAGCAGTACTTC.

The V call is TRBV15, the J call TRBJ1-1, with D possibly matching TRBD1 (5 bases). Germline assignment: CDR1 LNHNV and CDR2 YYDKDF (reference sequence). This CDR3 is 14 amino acids long. V was clipped by 4 bases and J by 3 bases, with 12 bases between them. The CDR3 here is CATSTGGSDTEAFF. Written as DNA, the CDR3 is TGTGCCACCAGCACTGGGGGGTCAGACACTGAAGCTTTCTTT.

V gene TRBV11-3 combines with J gene TRBJ2-1, with a possible D match to TRBD2 (6 bases). Germline V lookup: CDR1 SGHNT, CDR2 YENEEA. The ends were cut back, 8 bases at V and 2 bases at J, with 13 bases in the middle. The CDR3 totals 14 residues. The CDR3 spells CASCLGGTYNEQFF. CDR3 nucleotides: TGTGCCAGCTGTCTAGGCGGGACCTACAATGAGCAGTTCTTC.

This clone appeared a single time. This chain links TRBV30 with TRBJ2-3, with a possible D match to TRBD2 (6 bases). Trimming cost V 4 bases and J 1 base, with 12 bases left between them. Per germline, CDR1 GTSNPN and CDR2 SVGIG (reference sequence). The CDR3 is 14 residues long. The CDR3 spells CAWNSGTRTDTQYF. The CDR3 DNA follows: TGTGCCTGGAATTCCGGGACTCGCACAGATACGCAGTATTTT.

V and J are TRBV4-1 and TRBJ2-7; D may be TRBD1 (6 bases). Germline CDR1 is MGHRA and CDR2 is YSYEKL. Trimming took 1 base from V and 6 from J, leaving 7 bases between them. The length of the CDR3 is 12 residues. Here the CDR3 DNA reads TGCGCCAGCAGCCAAGTAGGGGGCGAGCAGTACTTC. This gives the protein CASSQVGGEQYF.

Note on this clone: One junction end does not reproduce the germline sequence, and a read error may be involved. The V call is TRBV28, the J call TRBJ1-4, with D tentatively TRBD1 (5 bases). The germline V gene encodes CDR1 MDHEN and CDR2 SYDVKM. The CDR3 extends over 15 amino acids. CDR3 amino acids: CASRLYGGGYEKLFF. The CDR3 nucleotides read TGTGCCAGCAGATTATACGGGGGAGGGTATGAAAAACTGTTTTTT.

The rearrangement uses TRBV27 and TRBJ2-2; D gene unclear. Germline V CDR1 and CDR2: MNHEY, SMNVEV (reference sequence). This CDR3 is 15 amino acids long. The V end lost 2 bases, the J end lost 2 bases, and 9 bases lay between the germline ends. CDR3 in DNA: TGTGCCAGCAGTTTAAGTGGCAGAAACACCGGGGAGCTGTTTTTT. Translating it yields CASSLSGRNTGELFF.

The rearrangement uses TRBV5-5 and TRBJ2-7, with a possible D match to TRBD2 (6 bases). Per germline, CDR1 SGHKS and CDR2 YYEKEE (reference sequence). V was trimmed by 4 bases and J by 3 bases, leaving 11 bases between them. The CDR3 extends over 13 amino acids. Here the CDR3 DNA reads TGTGCCAGCAGCCGTACTAGCAGCTACGAGCAGTACTTC. This encodes CASSRTSSYEQYF.

This rearrangement joins TRBV4-3 to TRBJ1-4; 8 bases fit TRBD1. The CDR3 has 15 residues. J lost 3 bases, V lost 3 bases, and 3 bases had no gene match. In germline, CDR1 is LGHNA, CDR2 YSLEER. CDR3 amino acids: CASSHTGGSNEKLFF. For the CDR3, the DNA is TGCGCCAGCAGCCACACAGGGGGATCTAATGAAAAACTGTTTTTT.

The rearrangement links TRBV4-2 to TRBJ1-2; D not resolved. V was shortened by 3 bases and J by 5 bases, with 19 bases between the two germline ends. The CDR3 has 16 residues. Germline CDR1 and CDR2: LGHNA and YNFKEQ. The CDR3 sequence is CASSQAPLRDLYGYTF. CDR3 in DNA: TGTGCCAGCAGCCAGGCTCCCCTTCGGGATTTGTATGGCTACACCTTC.

The rearrangement joins TRBV4-3 to TRBJ1-6; possible D gene TRBD1, 5 bases. The CDR3 sequence is 14 residues long. Per germline, CDR1 LGHNA and CDR2 YSLEER. Trimming stripped 0 bases from V and 8 bases from J, with 8 bases between. Here the CDR3 reads CASSQDPQDSPLHF. DNA for the CDR3: TGCGCCAGCAGCCAAGACCCACAGGATTCACCCCTCCACTTT.

CDR3 bases: TGTGCCAGTAGTGAACTAGCGGGAGTAGACACCGGGGAGCTGTTTTTT. Its translation is CASSELAGVDTGELFF. The chain recombines TRBV19 with TRBJ2-2; 11 nucleotides agree with TRBD2. Germline-derived CDR1 and CDR2 are LNHDA and SQIVND (reference sequence). There are 16 residues in the CDR3. J gave up 3 bases and V 5 bases, and 5 bases lay outside the gene matches.

V and J are TRBV11-2 and TRBJ2-1, with 12 bases fitting TRBD2. The CDR3 loop spans 16 amino acids. With V trimmed by 4 bases and J by 8 bases, 9 bases remained unmatched. Germline V gene lookup returns CDR1 SGHAT and CDR2 FQNNGV. As DNA, the CDR3 is TGTGCCAGCAGCTCTACGACTAGCGGGAGAATCGATGAGCAGTTCTTC. It yields the protein CASSSTTSGRIDEQFF.

This clone was found once. The chain carries TRBV18 and TRBJ1-1; 7 nucleotides align to TRBD1. CDR3 size: 13 residues. Unmatched junction bases numbered 8, after V lost 5 bases and J lost 8 bases. CDR1 KGHSH and CDR2 LQKENI come from the germline V gene. The CDR3 region is CASSGVLTGEAFF. In DNA, the CDR3 is TGTGCCAGCTCAGGGGTGCTGACAGGGGAAGCTTTCTTT.

The rearrangement links TRBV24-1 to TRBJ2-1; 9 nucleotides agree with TRBD1. V lost 4 bases and J lost 1; bases outside the gene matches: 4. Germline CDR1 and CDR2: KGHDR and SFDVKD. CDR3 size: 16 residues. CDR3 sequence: CATSEPGQGSYNEQFF. CDR3 DNA: TGTGCCACCAGTGAACCGGGACAGGGTTCCTACAATGAGCAGTTCTTC.

The rearrangement joins TRBV3-1 (or the pseudogene TRBV3-2) to TRBJ1-4; possible D gene TRBD1, 5 bases. From germline, CDR1 is LGHDT and CDR2 YNNKEL (reference sequence). V was trimmed by 6 bases and J by 8 bases, leaving 16 bases between them. This CDR3 contains 14 residues. In DNA, the CDR3 is TGTGCCAGCAGTAGGATGGGGGGAAGGGAAAAACTGTTTTTT. This encodes CASSRMGGREKLFF.

V and J are TRBV27 and TRBJ2-4; TRBD2 matches 8 bases. This CDR3 is built from 14 residues. Per germline, CDR1 MNHEY and CDR2 SMNVEV (reference sequence). Trimming took 6 bases from V and 6 from J; bases not matched to a gene: 7. For the CDR3, the DNA is TGTGCCAGCAGCCCAGCGGGAGCGAGAAACATTCAGTACTTC. Encoded protein: CASSPAGARNIQYF.

This clone was found once. V and J are TRBV28 and TRBJ2-3; 8 nucleotides align to TRBD2. The length of the CDR3 is 15 residues. V trimming: 3 bases; J trimming: 4 bases; junction bases outside the gene matches: 6. Germline CDR1 is MDHEN and CDR2 is SYDVKM. The DNA of the CDR3 is TGTGCCAGCAGTTTTCAGCGGGAGTGGGCAGATACGCAGTATTTT. Its translation is CASSFQREWADTQYF.

The genes are TRBV7-3 and TRBJ2-2, with D perhaps TRBD2 (6 bases). Trimming shortened V by 5 bases and J by 0 bases, and 13 bases separated the two germline ends. The CDR3 is 16 residues long. Germline CDR1 is SGHTA and CDR2 is FQGTGA. The CDR3 is CASSPTGTSNTGELFF. The CDR3 bases are TGTGCCAGCAGCCCAACCGGGACTTCGAACACCGGGGAGCTGTTTTTT.

The J gene is TRBJ2-4, the V gene TRBV29-1; 7 bases align to TRBD1. The ends lost 7 bases at V and 9 bases at J; junction bases unmatched: 21. The CDR3 sequence is 16 residues long. The germline CDR1 and CDR2 sequences are SQVTM and ANQGSEA. CDR3: CSAQRGRQGFDGIQYF. CDR3 DNA: TGCAGCGCTCAGAGAGGGCGACAGGGCTTTGATGGCATTCAGTACTTC. Filled out from reference TRBV29-1 and TRBJ2-4, the complete variable domain reads SAVISQKPSRDICQRGTSLTIQCQVDSQVTMMFWYRQQPGQSLTLIATANQGSEATYESGFVIDKFPISRPNLTFSTLTVSNMSPEDSSIYLCSAQRGRQGFDGIQYFGAGTRLSVL.

A note on this clone: Other DNA sequences within the sample encode an identical CDR3. This chain uses TRBV5-1 with TRBJ2-5; tentative D call: TRBD1 (7 bases). Germline V gives CDR1 SGHRS, CDR2 YFSETQ. The CDR3 has 14 residues. Between the trimmed V and J ends, which lost 3 bases and 5 bases, there was a span of 14 bases. In DNA form, the CDR3 reads TGCGCCAGCAGCTCCACAGGGGCGGGGGAGACCCAGTACTTC. Translating gives CASSSTGAGETQYF.